The TCR beta chain described here comes from a study of blood T cell repertoires in COVID-19. Whole-study context: Specimens from acute and convalescent COVID-19 originated in the United States, Italy and Spain. Nucleic acid was either cDNA or gDNA, and it came from T cells, B-cell-depleted T cells, or PBMCs.

Authors' data handling: Using reference gene primer amplification, nucleated cell counts were estimated. TCRdb keeps only in-frame clones here, not all; method: immunoSEQ multiplex PCR. Clonal size and the V and J genes are those of that table, whereas D and trimming came from the DNA. Found here are some 76,000 clones, 70% to 90% of them singletons; the top ten hold around a sixth. The V gene lost 0 bases and the J gene lost 3 bases, with 13 bases spanning the gap. CDR1 and CDR2 (germline): SGHVS, FQNEAQ. The CDR3 has 16 residues. This sequence was found in a man at least 80 years old in a cohort sampled during active COVID-19. The rearrangement links TRBV7-8 to TRBJ2-3; weak D call: TRBD2 (5 bases). Sequences were obtained from peripheral blood. In DNA form, the CDR3 reads TGTGCCAGCAGCTTAGCAGGGAGCTGGTTGACAGATACGCAGTATTTT. Translation: CASSLAGSWLTDTQYF.